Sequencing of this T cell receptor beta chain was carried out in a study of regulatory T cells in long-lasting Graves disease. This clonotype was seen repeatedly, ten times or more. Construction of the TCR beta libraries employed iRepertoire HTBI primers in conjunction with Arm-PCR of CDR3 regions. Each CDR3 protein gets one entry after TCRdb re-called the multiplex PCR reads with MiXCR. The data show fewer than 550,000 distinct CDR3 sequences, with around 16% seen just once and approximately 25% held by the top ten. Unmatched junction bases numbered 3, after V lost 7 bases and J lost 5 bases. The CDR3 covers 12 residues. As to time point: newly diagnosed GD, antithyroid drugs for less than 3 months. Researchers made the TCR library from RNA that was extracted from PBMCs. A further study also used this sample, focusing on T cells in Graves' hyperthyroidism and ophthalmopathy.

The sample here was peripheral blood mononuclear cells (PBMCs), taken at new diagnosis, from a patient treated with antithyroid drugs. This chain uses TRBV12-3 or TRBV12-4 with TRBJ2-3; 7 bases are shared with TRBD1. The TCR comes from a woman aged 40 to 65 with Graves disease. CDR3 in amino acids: CASTRGLDTQYF. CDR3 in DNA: TGTGCCAGCACGAGGGGGCTAGATACGCAGTATTTT.